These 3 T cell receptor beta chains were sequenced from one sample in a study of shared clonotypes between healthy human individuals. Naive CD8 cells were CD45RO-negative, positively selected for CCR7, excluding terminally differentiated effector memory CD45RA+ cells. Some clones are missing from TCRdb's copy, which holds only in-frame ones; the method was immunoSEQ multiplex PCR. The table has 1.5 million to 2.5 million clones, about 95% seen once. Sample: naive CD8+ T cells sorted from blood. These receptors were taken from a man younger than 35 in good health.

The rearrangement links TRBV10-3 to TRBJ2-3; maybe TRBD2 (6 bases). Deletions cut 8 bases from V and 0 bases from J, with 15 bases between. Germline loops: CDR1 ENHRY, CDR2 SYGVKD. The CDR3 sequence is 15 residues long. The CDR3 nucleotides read TGTGCCATCGGCGGAGGGGACCCAAGCACAGATACGCAGTATTTT. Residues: CAIGGGDPSTDTQYF.

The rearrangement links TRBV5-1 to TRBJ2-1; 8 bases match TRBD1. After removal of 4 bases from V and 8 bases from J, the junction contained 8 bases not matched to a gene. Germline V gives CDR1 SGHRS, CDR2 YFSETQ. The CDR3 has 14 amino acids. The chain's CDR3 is CASSNLDRGDEQFF. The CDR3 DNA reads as TGCGCCAGCAGCAACTTAGACAGGGGTGATGAGCAGTTCTTC.

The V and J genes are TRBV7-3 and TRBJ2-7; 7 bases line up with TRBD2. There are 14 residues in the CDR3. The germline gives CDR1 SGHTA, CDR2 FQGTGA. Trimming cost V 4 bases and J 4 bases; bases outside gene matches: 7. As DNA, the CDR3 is TGTGCCAGCAGCTCTGGGGGGGAGTCTTACGAGCAGTACTTC. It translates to CASSSGGESYEQYF.